This T cell receptor (beta chain) was recorded in a study of shared clonotypes between healthy human individuals. Study as a whole: Researchers assigned three CD4 naive, three CD4 memory, two CD8 naive and one CD8 memory plate to each donor.

Source study methods: Filtering differed because ImmunoSEQ produced junction-only sequences that carried no quality scores. TCRdb's table, derived via immunoSEQ multiplex PCR, lists solely in-frame clones and lacks some. Clonal size and the V and J genes are those of that table, whereas D and trimming came from the DNA. The sample holds millions of clones, around 96% seen once. CDR1 SGHAT and CDR2 FQNNGV come from the germline V gene. Between the trimmed V and J ends, which lost 0 bases and 0 bases, there was a span of 8 bases. This CDR3 region has 15 residues. Terminally differentiated effector memory CD45RA+ cells were left out of the naive CD8 fraction, which was CD45RO-negative and positively selected for CCR7.

The source material was naive CD8+ T cells sorted from blood. This receptor was taken from a man aged 18 to 30 in good health. The V and J genes are TRBV11-2 and TRBJ1-1, with D hard to call. This chain's CDR3 is CASSLDADLNTEAFF. The CDR3 DNA follows: TGTGCCAGCAGCTTAGATGCAGACTTGAACACTGAAGCTTTCTTT.